The 5 T cell receptor beta chains below were found in one sample sequenced in a study of T cells in Graves' hyperthyroidism and ophthalmopathy (dated by TCRdb to between 2018 and 2020). Library generation was performed with multiplex PCR. The sample was run on an Illumina HiSeq 2000. The TCR beta CDR3 regions were amplified from RNA transcripts. A first-round RT-PCR of the TCR CDR3 used the HTBI primer set with the Qiagen OneStep RT-PCR kit. TCRdb's own reprocessing of the public reads used fastp at Q25 and MiXCR and kept productive beta chains. Identical CDR3 proteins give one entry, which carries the most common genes and DNA. The sample table shows roughly 180,000 distinct CDR3 sequences, and about a tenth are seen once. Less than 25% of the sample rests with the top ten. Sequenced: blood. The receptor set was obtained from a woman aged 18-35 years with Graves' hyperthyroidism that later progressed to Graves' ophthalmopathy.

This clonotype was counted a few times. The chain joins TRBV11-3 to TRBJ2-1; perhaps TRBD1 as D (5 bases). V was pared by 3 bases and J by 0 bases, with 21 bases between. The CDR3 has 19 amino acids. The V gene's germline CDR1 is SGHNT and CDR2 YENEEA. CDR3 protein: CASSLRAAQQVGSYNEQFF. In DNA, the CDR3 is TGTGCCAGCAGCTTGCGTGCAGCGCAACAGGTGGGCTCCTACAATGAGCAGTTCTTC. The whole variable domain, remainder taken from reference TRBV11-3 and TRBJ2-1, is EAGVVQSPRYKIIEKKQPVAFWCNPISGHNTLYWYLQNLGQGPELLIRYENEEAVDDSQLPKDRFSAERLKGVDSTLKIQPAELGDSAVYLCASSLRAAQQVGSYNEQFFGPGTRLTVL.

This chain uses TRBV5-4 with TRBJ1-1, with 7 bases that match TRBD1. CDR1 is SGHNT and CDR2 is YYREEE in the germline V gene (reference sequence). The CDR3 consists of 15 residues. Trimming took 1 base from V and 5 from J; bases not matched to a gene: 8. The CDR3 bases are TGTGCCAGCAGCTTGAAACTCCAGGGGGGGACTGAAGCTTTCTTT. As protein: CASSLKLQGGTEAFF.

This clonotype has a count of ten or more. This chain uses TRBV6-1 with TRBJ1-2; D ambiguous. This CDR3 comprises 12 residues. Trimming shortened V by 7 bases and J by 8 bases, and 14 bases separated the two germline ends. CDR1 MNHNS and CDR2 SASEGT come from the germline V gene. The CDR3 nucleotides read TGTGCCAGCACGGTCCGGGGAAGCGGCTACACCTTC. The encoded protein is CASTVRGSGYTF.

The sample holds one count of this clonotype. This sequence may be a read error, since a much larger clone differs from it by one base. No conserved phenylalanine or tryptophan ends this CDR3, so it is likely a read error. The J gene is TRBJ2-7, the V gene TRBV10-3; D unresolved. Germline assignment: CDR1 ENHRY and CDR2 SYGVKD. The CDR3 loop spans 13 amino acids. V dropped 4 bases and J dropped 8 bases, with 15 bases sitting between them. CDR3 region: CAISVDSGPKQYL. The CDR3 bases are TGTGCCATCAGTGTTGATTCGGGTCCGAAGCAGTACCTC.

This clonotype has ten or more counts. The J gene is TRBJ1-4, the V gene TRBV12-3 or TRBV12-4, with a tentative D call TRBD1 (5 bases). The germline V and J ends were trimmed by 3 bases and 4 bases, with 6 bases remaining between them. There are 13 residues in the CDR3. The CDR3 DNA sequence: TGTGCCAGCAGTTTTGGGGGTAATGAAAAACTGTTTTTT. Translated, it gives CASSFGGNEKLFF.